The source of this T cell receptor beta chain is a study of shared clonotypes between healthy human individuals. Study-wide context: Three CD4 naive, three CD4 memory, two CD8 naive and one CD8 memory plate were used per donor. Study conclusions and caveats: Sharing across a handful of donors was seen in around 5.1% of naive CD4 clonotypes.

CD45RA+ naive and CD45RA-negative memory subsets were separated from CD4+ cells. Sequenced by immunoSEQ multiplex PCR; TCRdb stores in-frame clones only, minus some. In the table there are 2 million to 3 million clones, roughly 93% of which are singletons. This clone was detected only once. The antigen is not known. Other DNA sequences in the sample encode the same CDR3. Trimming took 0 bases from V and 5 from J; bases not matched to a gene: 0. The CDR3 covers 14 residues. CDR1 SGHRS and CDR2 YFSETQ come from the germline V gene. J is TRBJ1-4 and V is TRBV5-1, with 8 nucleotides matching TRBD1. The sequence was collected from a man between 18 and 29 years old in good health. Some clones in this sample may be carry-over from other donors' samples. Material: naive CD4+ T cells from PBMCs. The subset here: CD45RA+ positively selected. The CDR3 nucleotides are TGCGCCAGCAGCTTGGACAGGGGGAATGAAAAACTGTTTTTT. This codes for CASSLDRGNEKLFF.